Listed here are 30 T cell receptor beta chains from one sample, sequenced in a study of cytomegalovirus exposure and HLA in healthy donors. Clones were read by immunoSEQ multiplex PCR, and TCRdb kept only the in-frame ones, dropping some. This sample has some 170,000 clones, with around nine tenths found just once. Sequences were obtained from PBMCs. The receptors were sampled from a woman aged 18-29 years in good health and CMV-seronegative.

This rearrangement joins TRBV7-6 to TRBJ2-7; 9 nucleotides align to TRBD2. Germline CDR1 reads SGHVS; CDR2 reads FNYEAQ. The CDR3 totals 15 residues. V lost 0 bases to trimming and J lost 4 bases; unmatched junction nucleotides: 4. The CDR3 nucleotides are TGTGCCAGCAGCTTAGCCGGCGGGGGGGCTTACGAGCAGTACTTC. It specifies CASSLAGGGAYEQYF.

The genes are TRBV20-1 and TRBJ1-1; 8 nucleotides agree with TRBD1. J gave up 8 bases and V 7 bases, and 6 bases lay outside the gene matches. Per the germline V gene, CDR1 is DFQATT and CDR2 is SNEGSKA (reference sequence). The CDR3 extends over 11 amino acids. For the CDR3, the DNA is TGCAGTGTCGGGACAGGCAAAGAAGCTTTCTTT. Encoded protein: CSVGTGKEAFF.

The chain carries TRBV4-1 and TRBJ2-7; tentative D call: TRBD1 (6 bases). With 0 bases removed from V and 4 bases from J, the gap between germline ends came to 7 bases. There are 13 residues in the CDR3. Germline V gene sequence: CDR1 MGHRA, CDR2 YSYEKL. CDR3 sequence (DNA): TGCGCCAGCAGCCAAGATAGGGGGTACGAGCAGTACTTC. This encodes CASSQDRGYEQYF.

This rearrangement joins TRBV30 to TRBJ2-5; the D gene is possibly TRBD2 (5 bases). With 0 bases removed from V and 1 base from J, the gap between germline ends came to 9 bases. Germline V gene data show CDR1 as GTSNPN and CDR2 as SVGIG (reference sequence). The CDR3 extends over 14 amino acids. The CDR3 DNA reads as TGTGCCTGGAGTGTACGGACTTTCCAAGAGACCCAGTACTTC. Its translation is CAWSVRTFQETQYF.

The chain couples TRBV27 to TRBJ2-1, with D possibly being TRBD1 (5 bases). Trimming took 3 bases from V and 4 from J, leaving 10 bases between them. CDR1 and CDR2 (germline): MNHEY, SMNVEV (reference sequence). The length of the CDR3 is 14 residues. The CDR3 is CASSFRQGYNEQFF. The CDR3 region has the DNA TGTGCCAGCAGTTTTCGCCAGGGTTACAATGAGCAGTTCTTC.

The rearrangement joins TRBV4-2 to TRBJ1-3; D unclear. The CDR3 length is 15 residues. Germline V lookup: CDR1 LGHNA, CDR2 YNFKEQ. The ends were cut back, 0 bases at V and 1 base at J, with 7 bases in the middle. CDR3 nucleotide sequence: TGTGCCAGCAGCCAAGATTGGACTTCTGGAAACACCATATATTTT. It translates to CASSQDWTSGNTIYF.

The chain's CDR3 is CASSVASTPNTEAFF. The CDR3 DNA follows: TGTGCCAGCAGCGTAGCGAGCACTCCTAACACTGAAGCTTTCTTT. The chain is built from TRBV9 and TRBJ1-1; the D is unclear. CDR1 and CDR2 from the germline V gene are SGDLS and YYNGEE. V lost 0 bases and J 2 bases, leaving 11 bases between the germline ends. This CDR3 has 15 amino acids.

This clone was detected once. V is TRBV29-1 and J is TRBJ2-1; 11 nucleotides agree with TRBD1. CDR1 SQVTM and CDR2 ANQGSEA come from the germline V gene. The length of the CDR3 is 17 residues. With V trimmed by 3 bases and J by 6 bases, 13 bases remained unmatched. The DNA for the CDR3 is TGCAGCGTTGACCCACCCGTGGACAGGGGGCGGATCAATGAGCAGTTCTTC. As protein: CSVDPPVDRGRINEQFF.

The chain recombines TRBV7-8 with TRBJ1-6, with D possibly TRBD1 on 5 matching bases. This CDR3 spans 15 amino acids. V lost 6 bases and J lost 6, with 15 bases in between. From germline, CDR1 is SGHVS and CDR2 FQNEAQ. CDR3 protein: CASSHRRDVNSPLHF. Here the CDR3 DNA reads TGTGCCAGCAGTCACCGGAGGGACGTTAATTCACCCCTCCACTTT.

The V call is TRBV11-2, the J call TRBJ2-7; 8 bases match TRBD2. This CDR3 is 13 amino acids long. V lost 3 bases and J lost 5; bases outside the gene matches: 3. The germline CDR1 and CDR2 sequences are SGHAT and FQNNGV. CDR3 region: CASSFSGNNEQYF. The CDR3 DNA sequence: TGTGCCAGCAGCTTTAGCGGGAACAACGAGCAGTACTTC. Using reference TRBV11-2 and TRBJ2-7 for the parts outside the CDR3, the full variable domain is EAGVAQSPRYKIIEKRQSVAFWCNPISGHATLYWYQQILGQGPKLLIQFQNNGVVDDSQLPKDRFSAERLKGVDSTLKIQPAKLEDSAVYLCASSFSGNNEQYFGPGTRLTVT.

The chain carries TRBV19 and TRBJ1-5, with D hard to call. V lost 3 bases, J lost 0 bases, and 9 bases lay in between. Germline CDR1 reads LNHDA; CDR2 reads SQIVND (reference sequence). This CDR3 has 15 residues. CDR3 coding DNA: TGTGCCAGTAGTATCGCAGTTTATAGCAATCAGCCCCAGCATTTT. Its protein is CASSIAVYSNQPQHF.

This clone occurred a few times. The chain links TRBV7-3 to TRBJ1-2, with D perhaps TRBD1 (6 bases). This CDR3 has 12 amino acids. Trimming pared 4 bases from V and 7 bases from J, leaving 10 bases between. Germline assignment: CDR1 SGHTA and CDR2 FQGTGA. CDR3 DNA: TGTGCCAGCAGCTCACAGGGAATTGGCTACACCTTC. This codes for CASSSQGIGYTF.

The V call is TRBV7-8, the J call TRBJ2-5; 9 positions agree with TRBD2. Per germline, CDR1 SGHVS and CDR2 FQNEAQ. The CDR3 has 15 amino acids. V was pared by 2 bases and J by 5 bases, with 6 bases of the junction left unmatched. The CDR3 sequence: CASSLQAGGPETQYF. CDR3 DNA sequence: TGTGCCAGCAGCTTACAGGCGGGAGGGCCGGAGACCCAGTACTTC. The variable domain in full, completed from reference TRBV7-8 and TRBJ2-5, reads GAGVSQSPRYKVAKRGQDVALRCDPISGHVSLFWYQQALGQGPEFLTYFQNEAQLDKSGLPSDRFFAERPEGSVSTLKIQRTQQEDSAVYLCASSLQAGGPETQYFGPGTRLLVL.

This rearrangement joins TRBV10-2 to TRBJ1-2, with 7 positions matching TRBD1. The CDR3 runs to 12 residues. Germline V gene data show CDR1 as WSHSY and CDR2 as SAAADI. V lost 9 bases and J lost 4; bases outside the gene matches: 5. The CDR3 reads CASGQEPYGYTF. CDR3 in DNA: TGCGCCAGTGGACAGGAACCCTATGGCTACACCTTC.

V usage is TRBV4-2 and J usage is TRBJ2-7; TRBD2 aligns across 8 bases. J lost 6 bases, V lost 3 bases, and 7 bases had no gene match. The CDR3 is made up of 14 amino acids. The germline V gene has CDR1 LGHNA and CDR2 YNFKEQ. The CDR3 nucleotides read TGTGCCAGCAGCCAGTACGGACTAGCCATCGAGCAGTACTTC. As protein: CASSQYGLAIEQYF.

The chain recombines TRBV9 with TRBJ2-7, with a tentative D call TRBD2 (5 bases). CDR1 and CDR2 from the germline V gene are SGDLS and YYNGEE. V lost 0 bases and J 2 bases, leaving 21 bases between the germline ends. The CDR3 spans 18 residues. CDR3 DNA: TGTGCCAGCAGCGTAGGGACTCCTGGCCCCTCGTTCACCTACGAGCAGTACTTC. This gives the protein CASSVGTPGPSFTYEQYF.

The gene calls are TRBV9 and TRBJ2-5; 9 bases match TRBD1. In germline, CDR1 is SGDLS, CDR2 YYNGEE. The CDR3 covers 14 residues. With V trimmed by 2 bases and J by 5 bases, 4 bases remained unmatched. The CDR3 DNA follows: TGTGCCAGCAGCGTCGGACAGGGGAGGGAGACCCAGTACTTC. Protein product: CASSVGQGRETQYF.

The CDR3 DNA is TGTGCCAGCAGCGTCGGGGTATTAGCGGGGTCCTATGAGCAGTTCTTC. As protein: CASSVGVLAGSYEQFF. The rearrangement links TRBV9 to TRBJ2-1, with 8 nucleotides matching TRBD2. The CDR3 has 16 amino acids. The V and J ends lost 2 bases and 8 bases, in that order; junction bases with no gene match: 12. CDR1 and CDR2 from the germline V gene are SGDLS and YYNGEE.

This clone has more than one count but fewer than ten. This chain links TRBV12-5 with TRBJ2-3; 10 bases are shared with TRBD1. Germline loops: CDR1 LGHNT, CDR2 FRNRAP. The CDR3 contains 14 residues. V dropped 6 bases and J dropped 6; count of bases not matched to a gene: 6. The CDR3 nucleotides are TGTGCTAGTGGCCGGGACAGGGGATTTGATACGCAGTATTTT. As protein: CASGRDRGFDTQYF.

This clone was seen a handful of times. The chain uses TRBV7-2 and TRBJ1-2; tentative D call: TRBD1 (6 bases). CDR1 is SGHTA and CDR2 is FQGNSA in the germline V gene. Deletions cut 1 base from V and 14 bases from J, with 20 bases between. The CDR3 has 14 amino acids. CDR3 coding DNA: TGTGCCAGCAGCTTAGAGAATGGACAGCCGTTTAAAACCTTC. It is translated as CASSLENGQPFKTF.

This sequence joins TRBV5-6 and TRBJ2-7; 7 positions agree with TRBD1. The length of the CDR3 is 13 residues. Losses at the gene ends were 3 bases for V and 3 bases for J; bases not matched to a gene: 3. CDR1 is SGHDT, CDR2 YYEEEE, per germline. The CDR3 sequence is CASSWGQIYEQYF. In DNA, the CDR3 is TGTGCCAGCAGCTGGGGACAGATCTACGAGCAGTACTTC.

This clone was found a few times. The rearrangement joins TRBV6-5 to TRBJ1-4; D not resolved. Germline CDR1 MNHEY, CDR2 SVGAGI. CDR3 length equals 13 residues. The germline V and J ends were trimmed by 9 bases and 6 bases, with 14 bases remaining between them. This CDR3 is CARDFRGDEKLFF. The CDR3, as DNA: TGTGCCAGGGATTTCCGGGGAGATGAAAAACTGTTTTTT.

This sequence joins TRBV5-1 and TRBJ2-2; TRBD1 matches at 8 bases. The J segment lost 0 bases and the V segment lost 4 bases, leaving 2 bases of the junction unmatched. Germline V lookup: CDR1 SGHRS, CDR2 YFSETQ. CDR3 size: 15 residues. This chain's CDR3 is CASSTDRANTGELFF. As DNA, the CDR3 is TGCGCCAGCAGCACGGACAGGGCGAACACCGGGGAGCTGTTTTTT.

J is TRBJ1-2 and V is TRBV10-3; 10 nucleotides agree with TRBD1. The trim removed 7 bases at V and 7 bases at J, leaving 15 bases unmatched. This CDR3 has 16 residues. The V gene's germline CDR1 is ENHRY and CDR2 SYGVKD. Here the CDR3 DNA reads TGTGCCATCACCGATCTGGAGGGGACAGGGGTGACTGGCTACACCTTC. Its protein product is CAITDLEGTGVTGYTF.

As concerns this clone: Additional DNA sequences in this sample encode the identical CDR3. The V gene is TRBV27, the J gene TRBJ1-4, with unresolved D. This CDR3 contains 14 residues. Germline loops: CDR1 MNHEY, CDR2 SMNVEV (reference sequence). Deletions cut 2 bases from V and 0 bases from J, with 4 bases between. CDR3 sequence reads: CASSLTATNEKLFF. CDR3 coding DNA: TGTGCCAGCAGTTTAACAGCAACTAATGAAAAACTGTTTTTT.

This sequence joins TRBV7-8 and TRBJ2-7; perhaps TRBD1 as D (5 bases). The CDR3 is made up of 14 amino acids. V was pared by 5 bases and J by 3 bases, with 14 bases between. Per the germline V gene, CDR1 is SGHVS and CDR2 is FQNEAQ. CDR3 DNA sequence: TGTGCCAGCAGCGCCCACAGGATAAGCTACGAGCAGTACTTC. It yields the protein CASSAHRISYEQYF.

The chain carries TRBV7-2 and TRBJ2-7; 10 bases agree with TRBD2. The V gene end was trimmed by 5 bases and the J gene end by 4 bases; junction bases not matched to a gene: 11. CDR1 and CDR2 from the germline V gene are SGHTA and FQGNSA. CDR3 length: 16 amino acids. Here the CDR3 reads CASSAGSAGGPYEQYF. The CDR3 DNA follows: TGTGCCAGCAGCGCTGGGTCAGCGGGAGGGCCTTACGAGCAGTACTTC. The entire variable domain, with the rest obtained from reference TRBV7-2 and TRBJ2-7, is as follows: GAGVSQSPSNKVTEKGKDVELRCDPISGHTALYWYRQSLGQGLEFLIYFQGNSAPDKSGLPSDRFSAERTGGSVSTLTIQRTQQEDSAVYLCASSAGSAGGPYEQYFGPGTRLTVT.

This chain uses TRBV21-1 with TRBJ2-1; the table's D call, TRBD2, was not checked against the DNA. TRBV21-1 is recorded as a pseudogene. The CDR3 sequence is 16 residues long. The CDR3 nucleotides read TGTGCCAGCAGCCTCCGAGCGGGAGGGGTAGACAATGAGCAGTTCTTC. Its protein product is CASSLRAGGVDNEQFF.

CDR3 DNA sequence: TGCAGCGTTTCCGGGGGGGCAGGGGGGTATTTT. Protein product: CSVSGGAGGYF. The chain carries TRBV29-1 and TRBJ2-3, with D possibly being TRBD2 (8 bases). Per the germline V gene, CDR1 is SQVTM and CDR2 is ANQGSEA. Trimming took off 5 bases at V and 14 bases at J, with 17 bases between the two ends. The CDR3 extends over 11 amino acids.

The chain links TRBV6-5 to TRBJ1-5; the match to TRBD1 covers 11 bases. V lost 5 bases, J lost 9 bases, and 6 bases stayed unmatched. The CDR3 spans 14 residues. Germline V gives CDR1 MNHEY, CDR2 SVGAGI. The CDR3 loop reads CASSQGQGVRPQHF. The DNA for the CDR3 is TGTGCCAGCAGTCAGGGACAGGGGGTGAGGCCCCAGCATTTT.